This T cell receptor beta chain is from a study of long-term antiretroviral therapy in people with HIV. Per donor, at least one pre-ART and at least two post-ART PBMC samples were obtained. About this clone: Its target is not known.

At survey level, the immunoSEQ assay was run in its v3.0 version. Libraries were prepared by immunoSEQ multiplex PCR; TCRdb keeps only in-frame clonotypes and omits some of them. The data hold some 16,000 clones, with more than 60% observed a single time. The length of the CDR3 is 14 residues. Per the germline V gene, CDR1 is SEHNR and CDR2 is FQNEAQ (reference sequence). V shed 5 bases and J 3 bases; nucleotides not matched to a gene: 3. Study observations and caveats: Regardless of time point, clones expanded before ART dominated the repertoire.

The source material was unsorted PBMCs, sampled 2.1 years after starting antiretroviral therapy. The V call is TRBV7-9, the J call TRBJ1-5, with 8 bases matching TRBD1. This sequence was found in a man between 35 and 55 years old with HIV. This CDR3 is CASSETGDNQPQHF. CDR3 nucleotide sequence: TGTGCCAGCAGCGAGACAGGGGACAATCAGCCCCAGCATTTT.